The 28 T cell receptor beta chains reported below all come from one sample, sequenced in a study of blood T cell repertoires in COVID-19. Assay: immunoSEQ multiplex PCR; the TCRdb copy retains only in-frame clones and omits some. The sample includes 90,000 or so clones, approximately 70% of them seen just once. The sample taken for sequencing was peripheral blood. All receptors come from a woman aged 60-75 years in a cohort sampled during active or convalescent COVID-19.

This clone was counted between two and nine times. V usage is TRBV3-1 (or the pseudogene TRBV3-2) and J usage is TRBJ2-1, with 7 bases that match TRBD2. This CDR3 is 15 amino acids long. Trimming cost V 3 bases and J 5 bases; bases outside gene matches: 7. CDR1 and CDR2 (germline): LGHDT, YNNKEL (reference sequence). The CDR3 loop reads CASSQGSGVNNEQFF. The CDR3 bases are TGTGCCAGCAGCCAGGGGAGCGGGGTTAACAATGAGCAGTTCTTC.

This chain links TRBV6-5 with TRBJ1-4; tentative D call: TRBD1 (6 bases). The CDR3 contains 14 residues. Germline CDR1 MNHEY, CDR2 SVGAGI. Trimming stripped 6 bases from V and 10 bases from J, with 18 bases between. The CDR3 sequence is CASRPTGWLGKLFF. As DNA, the CDR3 is TGTGCCAGCAGACCGACAGGCTGGCTCGGAAAACTGTTTTTT.

The rearrangement links TRBV5-6 to TRBJ2-7, with 8 nucleotides matching TRBD2. The junction had 12 bases not matched to a gene; V was cut back by 1 base and J by 3 bases. Germline CDR1 and CDR2: SGHDT and YYEEEE. There are 17 residues in the CDR3. The CDR3 is CASSLLAKAGDHYEQYF. CDR3 DNA sequence: TGTGCCAGCAGCTTGTTGGCGAAAGCGGGGGACCACTACGAGCAGTACTTC. Combining the CDR3 with reference TRBV5-6 and TRBJ2-7 gives the whole variable domain DAGVTQSPTHLIKTRGQQVTLRCSPKSGHDTVSWYQQALGQGPQFIFQYYEEEERQRGNFPDRFSGHQFPNYSSELNVNALLLGDSALYLCASSLLAKAGDHYEQYFGPGTRLTVT.

The rearrangement joins TRBV19 to TRBJ1-5; D might be TRBD1 (6 bases). Trimming removed 5 bases from V and 5 bases from J, with 13 bases in between. There are 14 residues in the CDR3. Germline-derived CDR1 and CDR2 are LNHDA and SQIVND (reference sequence). The CDR3 DNA is TGTGCCAGTAGTTCGGTGGCAGGGGATCAGCCCCAGCATTTT. This sequence encodes CASSSVAGDQPQHF.

The genes are TRBV6-5 and TRBJ1-5; D is perhaps TRBD1 (6 bases). Trimming left V 0 bases short and J 2 bases short, with 8 bases between. This CDR3 comprises 15 residues. The germline V gene encodes CDR1 MNHEY and CDR2 SVGAGI. The CDR3 is CASSYSAGGNQPQHF. DNA for the CDR3: TGTGCCAGCAGTTACTCCGCAGGGGGCAATCAGCCCCAGCATTTT.

The rearrangement links TRBV15 to TRBJ2-2; a possible D gene is TRBD1 (5 bases). V lost 3 bases and J lost 1, with 12 bases in between. The CDR3 covers 16 residues. Germline assignment: CDR1 LNHNV and CDR2 YYDKDF (reference sequence). The CDR3 loop reads CATSSSAGWNTGELFF. Here the CDR3 DNA reads TGTGCCACCAGCAGTTCGGCAGGGTGGAACACCGGGGAGCTGTTTTTT.

This clone was detected only a few times. The CDR3 coding sequence is TGTGCCAGCAGGCTTACAGGTCCCGATCAGCCCCAGCATTTT. Its protein product is CASRLTGPDQPQHF. This chain uses TRBV2 with TRBJ1-5, with a tentative D call TRBD1 (5 bases). The CDR3 contains 14 residues. Trimming pared 6 bases from V and 5 bases from J, leaving 14 bases between. Germline V lookup: CDR1 SNHLY, CDR2 FYNNEI. Full variable domain (outside the CDR3, taken from reference TRBV2 and TRBJ1-5): EPEVTQTPSHQVTQMGQEVILRCVPISNHLYFYWYRQILGQKVEFLVSFYNNEISEKSEIFDDQFSVERPDGSNFTLKIRSTKLEDSAMYFCASRLTGPDQPQHFGDGTRLSIL.

The rearrangement links TRBV29-1 to TRBJ1-1; no reliable D call. The germline gives CDR1 SQVTM, CDR2 ANQGSEA. The CDR3 is made up of 11 amino acids. Trimming left V 5 bases short and J 4 bases short, with 8 bases between. The chain's CDR3 is CSVRGFTEAFF. The CDR3 nucleotides read TGCAGCGTTAGAGGCTTCACTGAAGCTTTCTTT.

The chain joins TRBV6-2 or TRBV6-3 to TRBJ2-7; TRBD1 might be the D (5 bases). This CDR3 is 13 amino acids long. The V gene lost 3 bases and the J gene lost 4 bases, with 10 bases spanning the gap. Germline values: CDR1 MNHEY, CDR2 SVGEGT. The CDR3 here is CASSYGRAYEQYF. The DNA of the CDR3 is TGTGCCAGCAGTTATGGCAGGGCGTACGAGCAGTACTTC.

This clone was seen just once. This chain connects TRBV30 to TRBJ1-1, with TRBD1 matching 7 bases. V was pared by 0 bases and J by 3 bases, with 7 bases of the junction left unmatched. CDR3 size: 15 residues. Germline assignment: CDR1 GTSNPN and CDR2 SVGIG (reference sequence). CDR3 protein: CAWSVVAGGYTEAFF. CDR3 sequence (DNA): TGTGCCTGGAGTGTAGTGGCAGGGGGTTACACTGAAGCTTTCTTT.

The rearrangement links TRBV5-4 to TRBJ2-2, with TRBD2 as a possible D gene (7 bases). Germline V gene lookup returns CDR1 SGHNT and CDR2 YYREEE (reference sequence). V gave up 0 bases and J gave up 6 bases, with 18 bases separating them. The CDR3 has 17 amino acids. The CDR3 loop reads CASSLGSGAGVAGELFF. For the CDR3, the DNA is TGTGCCAGCAGCTTGGGGTCAGGGGCGGGAGTTGCCGGGGAGCTGTTTTTT.

This clone was recorded a few times. The chain couples TRBV19 to TRBJ1-2; possibly TRBD1 for D (5 bases). From germline, CDR1 is LNHDA and CDR2 SQIVND (reference sequence). V gave up 7 bases and J gave up 3 bases, with 18 bases separating them. The CDR3 contains 15 residues. This CDR3 reads CASTVSVRGYYGYTF. CDR3 nucleotide sequence: TGTGCCAGTACCGTGTCAGTTAGGGGATACTATGGCTACACCTTC.

This rearrangement joins TRBV18 to TRBJ2-2; 10 bases match TRBD2. CDR1 KGHSH and CDR2 LQKENI come from the germline V gene. The CDR3 has 16 amino acids. The V and J ends lost 0 bases and 9 bases, in that order; junction bases with no gene match: 7. DNA for the CDR3: TGTGCCAGCTCACCACCGTTACTAGCGGGGTTCAGGGAGCTGTTTTTT. Its protein product is CASSPPLLAGFRELFF.

The chain links TRBV5-1 to TRBJ2-5; D remains ambiguous. This CDR3 contains 13 residues. V was trimmed by 4 bases and J by 4 bases, leaving 11 bases between them. Germline V CDR1 and CDR2: SGHRS, YFSETQ. As DNA, the CDR3 is TGCGCCAGCAGCCCAAACCCGCGAGAGACCCAGTACTTC. Its protein product is CASSPNPRETQYF. Combining the CDR3 with reference TRBV5-1 and TRBJ2-5 gives the whole variable domain KAGVTQTPRYLIKTRGQQVTLSCSPISGHRSVSWYQQTPGQGLQFLFEYFSETQRNKGNFPGRFSGRQFSNSRSEMNVSTLELGDSALYLCASSPNPRETQYFGPGTRLLVL.

This clone was found once. The chain uses TRBV5-1 and TRBJ1-4, with a possible D match to TRBD1 (6 bases). Trimming pared 2 bases from V and 4 bases from J, leaving 6 bases between. The CDR3 totals 13 residues. Germline CDR1 SGHRS, CDR2 YFSETQ. The CDR3 sequence is CASSLQGNEKLFF. The CDR3 DNA sequence: TGCGCCAGCAGCTTACAGGGTAATGAAAAACTGTTTTTT.

The CDR3, as DNA: TGCGCCAGCAGCTTGTTTCCCTTGGCCAGGGCTGCTAATGAAAAACTGTTTTTT. It specifies CASSLFPLARAANEKLFF. The gene calls are TRBV5-1 and TRBJ1-4; D perhaps matches TRBD1 (5 bases). The CDR3 extends over 18 amino acids. CDR1 and CDR2 from the germline V gene are SGHRS and YFSETQ. The V and J ends lost 1 base and 3 bases respectively, with 19 bases between them.

The rearrangement uses TRBV21-1 and TRBJ2-7; the D call of TRBD1 is as the table states it, not checked on the DNA. TRBV21-1 is an annotated pseudogene. The CDR3 is 16 amino acids. CDR3 amino acids: CASSPSPGQGGYEQYF. The DNA for the CDR3 is TGTGCCAGCAGTCCTTCTCCGGGACAGGGGGGCTACGAGCAGTACTTC.

J is TRBJ2-3 and V is TRBV5-1, with D possibly TRBD1 on 6 matching bases. Trimming stripped 0 bases from V and 5 bases from J, with 16 bases between. The CDR3 runs to 16 residues. From germline, CDR1 is SGHRS and CDR2 YFSETQ. CDR3 DNA sequence: TGCGCCAGCAGCTTGGCGCAGGGGTTGTGGATAGATACGCAGTATTTT. Protein product: CASSLAQGLWIDTQYF.

The chain links TRBV18 to TRBJ2-1; the D gene is possibly TRBD1 (5 bases). V dropped 2 bases and J dropped 10 bases, with 18 bases sitting between them. Per germline, CDR1 KGHSH and CDR2 LQKENI. The CDR3 spans 15 residues. The CDR3 coding sequence is TGTGCCAGCTCACCAAGTCAGGGTGAACTTGACGAGCAGTTCTTC. Its translation is CASSPSQGELDEQFF.

This sequence joins TRBV6-5 and TRBJ2-2; 7 positions match TRBD1. Germline-derived CDR1 and CDR2 are MNHEY and SVGAGI. Losses at the gene ends were 6 bases for V and 2 bases for J; bases not matched to a gene: 6. This CDR3 spans 15 amino acids. The CDR3 region has the DNA TGTGCCAGCAGGTCGGGACAGAGCAACACCGGGGAGCTGTTTTTT. Amino acids: CASRSGQSNTGELFF.

Details on this clone: At one end, the junction sequence differs from germline, possibly due to a read error. The gene calls are TRBV15 and TRBJ2-7; D possibly corresponds to TRBD1 (5 bases). The CDR3 extends over 16 amino acids. The germline CDR1 and CDR2 sequences are LNHNV and YYDKDF (reference sequence). For the CDR3, the DNA is TGTGCCACCAGCAGAGATATAGGGGCCCGGAAGTACGAGCAGCACTTC. Its translation is CATSRDIGARKYEQHF.

The rearrangement joins TRBV28 to TRBJ1-5; maybe TRBD1 (6 bases). The CDR3 loop spans 16 amino acids. The germline V and J ends were trimmed by 6 bases and 2 bases, with 17 bases remaining between them. Germline lookup yields CDR1 MDHEN and CDR2 SYDVKM. Here the CDR3 reads CASRVGGEEGNQPQHF. DNA of the CDR3: TGTGCCAGCAGGGTAGGGGGGGAGGAGGGCAATCAGCCCCAGCATTTT.

Concerning this clone: This same CDR3 is encoded by further DNA sequences in the sample. The chain's CDR3 is CASSLGDRDQETQYF. In nucleotides, the CDR3 is TGTGCCAGCAGCTTAGGGGACAGAGACCAAGAGACCCAGTACTTC. This sequence joins TRBV11-2 and TRBJ2-5; 7 bases fit TRBD1. CDR3 length equals 15 residues. V shed 1 base, J shed 0 bases, and the junction held 2 bases outside the gene matches. CDR1 and CDR2 from the germline V gene are SGHAT and FQNNGV.

This chain links TRBV7-3 with TRBJ2-3, with TRBD2 identical over 8 bases. Trimming cost V 0 bases and J 8 bases; bases outside gene matches: 7. Germline CDR1 SGHTA, CDR2 FQGTGA. CDR3 length equals 15 residues. Here the CDR3 reads CASSLTSGSGVTQYF. CDR3 coding DNA: TGTGCCAGCAGCTTAACGTCAGGTAGCGGGGTTACGCAGTATTTT. Based on the CDR3 plus reference TRBV7-3 and TRBJ2-3, the full variable domain is GAGVSQTPSNKVTEKGKYVELRCDPISGHTALYWYRQSLGQGPEFLIYFQGTGAADDSGLPNDRFFAVRPEGSVSTLKIQRTERGDSAVYLCASSLTSGSGVTQYFGPGTRLTVL.

V and J are TRBV6-6 and TRBJ1-5, with TRBD1 as a possible D gene (6 bases). The CDR3 has 14 residues. Trimming took off 4 bases at V and 4 bases at J, with 11 bases between the two ends. Germline values: CDR1 MNHNY, CDR2 SVGAGI (reference sequence). CDR3 DNA sequence: TGTGCCAGCAGTTTCAACAGGGTAAATCAGCCCCAGCATTTT. Residues: CASSFNRVNQPQHF.

This clone was counted a few times. The chain employs TRBV10-3 and TRBJ2-3, with 7 bases matching TRBD2. Germline CDR1 is ENHRY and CDR2 is SYGVKD. J lost 11 bases, V lost 0 bases, and 5 bases had no gene match. This CDR3 is 13 amino acids long. The CDR3 loop is CAISESAREGQYF. As DNA, the CDR3 is TGTGCCATCAGTGAGTCGGCAAGGGAGGGGCAGTATTTT.

The genes are TRBV2 and TRBJ2-1; weak D call: TRBD2 (5 bases). This CDR3 contains 13 residues. Germline CDR1 is SNHLY and CDR2 is FYNNEI. Trimming removed 7 bases from V and 0 bases from J, with 7 bases in between. Here the CDR3 reads CASTGSSYNEQFF. CDR3 bases: TGTGCCAGCACGGGGAGCTCCTACAATGAGCAGTTCTTC.

V gene TRBV5-1 combines with J gene TRBJ2-3, with D tentatively TRBD1 (6 bases). Germline loops: CDR1 SGHRS, CDR2 YFSETQ. V was cut by 0 bases and J by 10 bases, with 9 bases left in between. The CDR3 length is 12 residues. The CDR3 spells CASSLGGQAQYF. The CDR3 DNA is TGCGCCAGCAGCTTGGGGGGGCAGGCGCAGTATTTT.